This T cell receptor (beta chain) was profiled in a study of blood T cell repertoires in COVID-19. Looking at the study overall: COVID-19 samples from acute and convalescent phases originated in the United States, Italy and Spain.

Source study methods: The authors estimated nucleated cell counts from reference gene primer amplification. The method was immunoSEQ multiplex PCR; TCRdb's version includes in-frame clones alone and lacks a portion of them. That table supplies the V and J calls and clone size; D and trimming were determined from the DNA. The sample yields about 320,000 clones, about nine tenths seen once. The table lists this clone with a count of one. CDR1 is MNHEY and CDR2 is SMNVEV in the germline V gene (reference sequence). This CDR3 is 17 amino acids long. The ends lost 4 bases at V and 0 bases at J; junction bases unmatched: 6. Enrolled during active infection, Seattle patients were then followed longitudinally.

The clonotype comes from a woman between 25 and 40 years old with COVID-19, enrolled during active disease. The sequencing sample was made of peripheral blood. This chain uses TRBV27 with TRBJ2-5, with 12 positions matching TRBD2. For the CDR3, the DNA is TGTGCCAGCAGTTCGCGGCTAGCGGGGGGGTACCAAGAGACCCAGTACTTC. Protein sequence: CASSSRLAGGYQETQYF.